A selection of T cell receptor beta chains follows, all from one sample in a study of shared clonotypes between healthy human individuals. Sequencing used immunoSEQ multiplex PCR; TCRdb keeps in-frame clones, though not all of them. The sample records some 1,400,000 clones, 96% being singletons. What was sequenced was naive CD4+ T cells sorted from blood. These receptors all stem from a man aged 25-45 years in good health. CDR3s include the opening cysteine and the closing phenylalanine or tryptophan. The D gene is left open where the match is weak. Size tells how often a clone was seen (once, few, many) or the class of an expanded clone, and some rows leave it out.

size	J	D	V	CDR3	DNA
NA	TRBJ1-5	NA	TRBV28	CASKTDGRVQPQHF	TGTGCCAGCAAGACGGACGGGAGAGTGCAGCCCCAGCATTTT
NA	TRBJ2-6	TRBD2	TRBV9	CASSTHWGGSGSGANVLTF	TGTGCCAGCAGCACCCACTGGGGGGGAAGCGGCTCTGGGGCCAACGTCCTGACTTTC
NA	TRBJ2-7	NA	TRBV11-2	CASSLRGIAPYEQYF	TGTGCCAGCAGCTTAAGAGGCATTGCCCCCTACGAGCAGTACTTC
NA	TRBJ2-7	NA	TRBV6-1	CASSENVGQSSYEQYF	TGTGCCAGCAGTGAAAATGTCGGACAGAGCTCCTACGAGCAGTACTTC
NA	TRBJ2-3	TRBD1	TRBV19	CASSKPGQGPDTQYF	TGTGCCAGCAGTAAACCCGGACAGGGCCCAGATACGCAGTATTTT
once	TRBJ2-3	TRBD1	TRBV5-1	CASSTGQAWGTDTQYF	TGCGCCAGCAGCACCGGACAGGCTTGGGGCACAGATACGCAGTATTTT
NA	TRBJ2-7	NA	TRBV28	CASSSTAYEQYF	TGTGCCAGCAGTTCAACAGCGTACGAGCAGTACTTC
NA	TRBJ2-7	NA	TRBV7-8	CASSSAYEQYF	TGTGCCAGCAGCAGTGCCTACGAGCAGTACTTC
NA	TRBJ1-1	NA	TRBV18	CASSPPGDGEAFF	TGTGCCAGCTCACCGCCCGGGGACGGTGAAGCTTTCTTT
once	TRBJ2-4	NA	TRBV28	CASKLGDRRAKNIQYF	TGTGCCAGCAAACTCGGAGACAGGCGGGCCAAAAACATTCAGTACTTC
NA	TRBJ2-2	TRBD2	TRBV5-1	CASSQPSGANTGELFF	TGCGCCAGCAGCCAACCTAGCGGAGCGAACACCGGGGAGCTGTTTTTT
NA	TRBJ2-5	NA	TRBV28	CASTDQGIGRETQYF	TGTGCCAGCACTGACCAGGGGATAGGTCGGGAGACCCAGTACTTC
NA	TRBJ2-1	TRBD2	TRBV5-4	CASSSGLDYNEQFF	TGTGCCAGCAGCTCGGGACTAGACTACAATGAGCAGTTCTTC
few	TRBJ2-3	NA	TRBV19	CASSIAGTDTQYF	TGTGCCAGTAGTATAGCGGGAACAGATACGCAGTATTTT
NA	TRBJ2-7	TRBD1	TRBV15	CATSPGTGVYEQYF	TGTGCCACCAGCCCCGGGACAGGGGTCTACGAGCAGTACTTC
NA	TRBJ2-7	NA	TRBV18	CASSPPHSLGGEQYF	TGTGCCAGCTCACCACCACACAGCCTGGGCGGCGAGCAGTACTTC
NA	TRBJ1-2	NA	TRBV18	CASSPVHGGYTF	TGTGCCAGCTCACCTGTACACGGTGGCTACACCTTC